The rows below give T cell receptor beta chains drawn from one sample of a study of PD-L1 blockade in urothelial cancer. Using immunoSEQ multiplex PCR, the repertoire was profiled, and TCRdb retains in-frame clones only, with some absent. Here the sample spans 71,000 or so clones, around 90% being singletons. The sequencing used PBMCs, collected around atezolizumab (anti-PD-L1) treatment. Source of these receptors: a man aged 60 to 75 with urothelial cancer. The CDR3 runs from the conserved cysteine through the conserved F or W. A D gene is named only where the DNA matches it firmly. For some rows the clone size is stated as once, few or many, or as a class when expanded; others skip it.

DNA	CDR3	V	J	D	size
TGTGCCAGCAGGTCACGACAGACAGGGACCGGGGAGCTGTTTTTT	CASRSRQTGTGELFF	TRBV2	TRBJ2-2	TRBD1	-
TGTGCCAGCAGCAGAGGCCGGGACAGGGGTGGGGAGACCCAGTACTTC	CASSRGRDRGGETQYF	TRBV5-4	TRBJ2-5	TRBD1	-
TGTGCCAGTAGTATACCCCGACAGGGCAACTATGGCTACACCTTC	CASSIPRQGNYGYTF	TRBV19	TRBJ1-2	TRBD1	-
TGTGCCAGCAGTTCCCCGGGACTAGCGGGAGAGGAGGAGCAGTTCTTC	CASSSPGLAGEEEQFF	TRBV6-5	TRBJ2-1	TRBD2	-
TGTGCCAGCAGTGATACCGGACAGCAGGGGGAAAAACTGTTTTTT	CASSDTGQQGEKLFF	TRBV2	TRBJ1-4	-	-
TGCAGTGCTACACCGGTTGGCGAGCAGTACTTC	CSATPVGEQYF	TRBV20-1	TRBJ2-7	-	-
TGTGCCAGCAGTCCTCTTGGCAGGGGGACCGGGGAGCTGTTTTTT	CASSPLGRGTGELFF	TRBV27	TRBJ2-2	TRBD1	-
TGCGCCAGCAGCCAAGGTTCCGGTCAGCCCCAGCATTTT	CASSQGSGQPQHF	TRBV4-1	TRBJ1-5	-	-
TGTGCCAGTAGTAGAGCCGGGACAACGTACAATGAGCAGTTCTTC	CASSRAGTTYNEQFF	TRBV19	TRBJ2-1	-	-
TGTGCCAGCAGCCAATTCGGACTGGGGGGAAATGAGCAGTTCTTC	CASSQFGLGGNEQFF	TRBV14	TRBJ2-1	-	-
TGTGCCAGCCCTGGGCCGGGACAGGGGGCCAACGTCCTGACTTTC	CASPGPGQGANVLTF	TRBV19	TRBJ2-6	TRBD1	-
TGTGCCAGCAGCTCAAGCCAGACGGGAGAATCTGAGCAGTTCTTC	CASSSSQTGESEQFF	TRBV11-2	TRBJ2-1	-	-
TGTGCCTGGAGAGACAGGGTACACTATGGCTACACCTTC	CAWRDRVHYGYTF	TRBV30	TRBJ1-2	TRBD1	-
TGTGCCAGCAGTCTCAGGGCCCCCGGGGAGCTGTTTTTT	CASSLRAPGELFF	TRBV28	TRBJ2-2	-	-
TGTGCCAGCAGCGTAAGCGACGCGGGGAACACTGAAGCTTTCTTT	CASSVSDAGNTEAFF	TRBV9	TRBJ1-1	-	few
TGTGCCAGCAGTGAGGCCTTAAGCTATGGCTACACCTTC	CASSEALSYGYTF	TRBV25-1	TRBJ1-2	-	-
TGTGCCAGCTCACTCCAATACACTAGCGGGGACACAGATACGCAGTATTTT	CASSLQYTSGDTDTQYF	TRBV18	TRBJ2-3	TRBD2	-
TGCGCCAGCAGCCAAGAGGCGGGGGCGGACATTCAGTACTTC	CASSQEAGADIQYF	TRBV4-3	TRBJ2-4	-	-
TGTGCCAGCACTCCGTCCGGGGCCAACGTCCTGACTTTC	CASTPSGANVLTF	TRBV6-6	TRBJ2-6	-	-
TGTGCCAGCAGCTTACGGGTCGACAGGGGTGAAGCTTTCTTT	CASSLRVDRGEAFF	TRBV5-4	TRBJ1-1	TRBD1	-
TGTGCCACCAGCAAAGCCGACAGATATTACTCTGGAAACACCATATATTTT	CATSKADRYYSGNTIYF	TRBV15	TRBJ1-3	-	-
TGTGCCAGCAGTGACGCGGGACAGGAATATGGCTACACCTTC	CASSDAGQEYGYTF	TRBV6-1	TRBJ1-2	TRBD1	-
TGTGCCAGTAGACATCAGAAACCCCTTGGCTACACCTTC	CASRHQKPLGYTF	TRBV19	TRBJ1-2	-	-
TGTGCCAGCAGCTTAGACAGGGATCAGCCCCAGCATTTT	CASSLDRDQPQHF	TRBV7-8	TRBJ1-5	-	-
TGTGCCAGCAGTCGGACAGGGGGCTTTTCACCCCTCCACTTT	CASSRTGGFSPLHF	TRBV27	TRBJ1-6	TRBD1	-
TGTGCCAGCAGCTCACAGGGAGTCGGGGAGCTGTTTTTT	CASSSQGVGELFF	TRBV11-3	TRBJ2-2	-	-
TGTGCCAGCAGCTTAGAAACTAGCGGGATGGAGACCCAGTACTTC	CASSLETSGMETQYF	TRBV7-2	TRBJ2-5	TRBD2	-
TGTGCTAGTGGTTTGCCAACCCCATGGACAGGGACGAACACTGAAGCTTTCTTT	CASGLPTPWTGTNTEAFF	TRBV12-5	TRBJ1-1	TRBD1	-
TGTGCCAGCAGCTCCCGACTGGTTTTGAACACCGGGGAGCTGTTTTTT	CASSSRLVLNTGELFF	TRBV5-4	TRBJ2-2	-	-
TGTGCCAGCAGCTTGAGACAGGGTAGTACAGATACGCAGTATTTT	CASSLRQGSTDTQYF	TRBV5-4	TRBJ2-3	TRBD1	-
TGTGCCTGGAGTGTACCCGGGACAGGGACTAACTATGGCTACACCTTC	CAWSVPGTGTNYGYTF	TRBV30	TRBJ1-2	TRBD1	-
TGTGCCACCAGCAGAAGACAAGCTGCAACTAATGAAAAACTGTTTTTT	CATSRRQAATNEKLFF	TRBV15	TRBJ1-4	-	once
TGTGCCAGCAGTGAAGAGAGGGGGGAGACCCAGTACTTC	CASSEERGETQYF	TRBV2	TRBJ2-5	-	-
TGTGCCAGCAGACTAGCGGACACCGGGGAGCTGTTTTTT	CASRLADTGELFF	TRBV6-6	TRBJ2-2	TRBD2	-
TGTGCCTGGAGTCGGGATGGCAGCTATAATTCACCCCTCCACTTT	CAWSRDGSYNSPLHF	TRBV30	TRBJ1-6	-	-
TGTGCCAGCAGCCAACTAGGGGGGGGATCCTACGAGCAGTACTTC	CASSQLGGGSYEQYF	TRBV4-2	TRBJ2-7	-	-
TGTGCCAGCAGCACACTAGCGGGAGGGGTCTCTGGGGCCAACGTCCTGACTTTC	CASSTLAGGVSGANVLTF	TRBV7-6	TRBJ2-6	TRBD2	-
TGTGCCAGCAGCTTGAGATCACTCCCCTACGAGCAGTACTTC	CASSLRSLPYEQYF	TRBV5-6	TRBJ2-7	-	-
TGTGCCAGCGCCGGGCAGGGCGGGAGAGATACGCAGTATTTT	CASAGQGGRDTQYF	TRBV7-2	TRBJ2-3	TRBD2	-
TGTGCCAGCAGTTCCGCAGGGGCACTCGAAGCTTTCTTT	CASSSAGALEAFF	TRBV27	TRBJ1-1	-	-
TGTGCCAGCAGTTTTCTCGCTGAAGCTTTCTTT	CASSFLAEAFF	TRBV28	TRBJ1-1	-	-
TGTGCCAGCAGCGGCAGAACTAACACAGATACGCAGTATTTT	CASSGRTNTDTQYF	TRBV14	TRBJ2-3	-	-
TGCAGCGTCCCGGGACTAGCGTCGCCCTACGAGCAGTACTTC	CSVPGLASPYEQYF	TRBV29-1	TRBJ2-7	TRBD2	-
TGTGCCAGCAGTTACCCAATAGCGGGGGGCTACAATGAGCAGTTCTTC	CASSYPIAGGYNEQFF	TRBV6-6	TRBJ2-1	TRBD2	-
TGTGCCAGCAGCCTCCGGACAGGGCCCGGCGGGGAGCTGTTTTTT	CASSLRTGPGGELFF	TRBV5-4	TRBJ2-2	TRBD1	-
TGCGCCAGCAGCCACCCACAGGGTCTAGATAATTCACCCCTCCACTTT	CASSHPQGLDNSPLHF	TRBV4-1	TRBJ1-6	-	few
TGTGCTAGCCACTCGGGGTTTTGGGCGCCGCAGTACTTC	CASHSGFWAPQYF	TRBV12-5	TRBJ2-7	-	-
TGTGCCAGCAGTAACCAGAATCGGGGCACAGATACGCAGTATTTT	CASSNQNRGTDTQYF	TRBV27	TRBJ2-3	-	-
TGTGCCAGCAGCCCGATGACAGGAATTTACACTGAAGCTTTCTTT	CASSPMTGIYTEAFF	TRBV5-4	TRBJ1-1	-	-
TGTGCCAGTAGTATAGAAGGAGGGACAGGGCAGGCTTTCTTT	CASSIEGGTGQAFF	TRBV19	TRBJ1-1	TRBD1	few
TGTGCCAGTAGGAGTACTAGCGGGAGAAGAACCGATACGCAGTATTTT	CASRSTSGRRTDTQYF	TRBV19	TRBJ2-3	TRBD2	-
TGTGCCAGCAGCTTAGATCTTTTATCGGGGATCCTCATGAACACTGAAGCTTTCTTT	CASSLDLLSGILMNTEAFF	TRBV11-2	TRBJ1-1	-	-
TGTGCTAGTGGTTTAGGTCCCAAGACCGCGGCGGTGAGAGTGAACACTGAAGCTTTCTTT	CASGLGPKTAAVRVNTEAFF	TRBV12-5	TRBJ1-1	-	-
TGTGCCAGCAGCTTGGGGGGAGGTACGCAGTATTTT	CASSLGGGTQYF	TRBV7-3	TRBJ2-3	-	-
TGTGCCAGCAGTTCCGGACAGGCGGCCGGATTAGTTCGCACAGATACGCAGTATTTT	CASSSGQAAGLVRTDTQYF	TRBV28	TRBJ2-3	TRBD1	-
TGTGCCAGCACTCCAGGGGCCACCCGTCCCTTCGAGCAGTACTTC	CASTPGATRPFEQYF	TRBV6-5	TRBJ2-7	-	once